This T cell receptor beta chain is drawn from a study of T cell repertoires in cytomegalovirus infection. Study-wide background: Indications of both CMV infection and matching HLA type were provided by public TCR beta signatures.

In this sample, this clonotype turned up many times. TCRdb reanalysed the reads using MiXCR and keeps one entry per CDR3 protein. The repertoire has a few hundred thousand distinct CDR3 sequences, roughly 15% of them found once; the top ten carry about 12%. This CDR3 is built from 17 residues. Per germline, CDR1 MNHEY and CDR2 SVGAGI. J was trimmed by 2 bases and V by 2 bases; bases with no gene match: 3. The TCR originated in a human donor in good health (CMV status not recorded). Some clones in this sample may be carry-over from other donors' samples. The material sequenced was PBMCs. The chain links TRBV6-5 to TRBJ2-6; 10 bases agree with TRBD1. For the CDR3, the DNA is TGTGCCAGCAGTTACGGGACAGGGGTGGCTGGGGCCAACGTCCTGACTTTC. Its translation: CASSYGTGVAGANVLTF.